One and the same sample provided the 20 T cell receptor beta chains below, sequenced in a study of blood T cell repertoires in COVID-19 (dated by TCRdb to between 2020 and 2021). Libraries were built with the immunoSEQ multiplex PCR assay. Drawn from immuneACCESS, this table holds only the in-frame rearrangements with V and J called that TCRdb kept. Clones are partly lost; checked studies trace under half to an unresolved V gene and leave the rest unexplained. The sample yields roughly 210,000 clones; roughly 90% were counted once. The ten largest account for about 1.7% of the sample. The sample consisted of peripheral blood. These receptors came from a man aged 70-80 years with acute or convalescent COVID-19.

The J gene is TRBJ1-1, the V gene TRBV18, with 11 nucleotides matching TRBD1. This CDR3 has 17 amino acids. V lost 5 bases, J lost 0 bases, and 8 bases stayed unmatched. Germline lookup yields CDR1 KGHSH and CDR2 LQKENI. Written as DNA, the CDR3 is TGTGCCAGCTCAAGGGGACAGGGGGTCACCTTGAACACTGAAGCTTTCTTT. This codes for CASSRGQGVTLNTEAFF.

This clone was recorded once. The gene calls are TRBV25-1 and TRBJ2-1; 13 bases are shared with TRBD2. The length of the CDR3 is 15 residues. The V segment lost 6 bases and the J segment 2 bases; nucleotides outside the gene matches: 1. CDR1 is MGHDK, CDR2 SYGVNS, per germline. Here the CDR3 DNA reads TGTGCCAGCAGAGGACTAGCGGGAGCCTACAATGAGCAGTTCTTC. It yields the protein CASRGLAGAYNEQFF.

The CDR3 loop reads CASRGALGTEAFF. The DNA of the CDR3 is TGTGCCAGCAGAGGGGCCCTGGGGACTGAAGCTTTCTTT. The V and J genes are TRBV6-6 and TRBJ1-1, with D perhaps TRBD1 (5 bases). In germline, CDR1 is MNHNY, CDR2 SVGAGI (reference sequence). V lost 6 bases, J lost 5 bases, and 13 bases lay in between. This CDR3 region has 13 residues.

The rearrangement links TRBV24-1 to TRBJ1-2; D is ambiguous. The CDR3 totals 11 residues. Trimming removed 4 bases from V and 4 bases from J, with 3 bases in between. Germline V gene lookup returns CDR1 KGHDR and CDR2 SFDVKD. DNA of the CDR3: TGTGCCACCAGTGACAGCTATGGCTACACCTTC. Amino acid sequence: CATSDSYGYTF.

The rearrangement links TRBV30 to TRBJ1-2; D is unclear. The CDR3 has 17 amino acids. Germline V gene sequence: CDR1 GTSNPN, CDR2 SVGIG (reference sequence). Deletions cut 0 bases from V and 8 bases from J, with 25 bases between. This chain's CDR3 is CAWSVSGLRARSEGYTF. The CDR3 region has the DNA TGTGCCTGGAGTGTATCCGGGTTGAGAGCTCGGTCGGAGGGCTACACCTTC.

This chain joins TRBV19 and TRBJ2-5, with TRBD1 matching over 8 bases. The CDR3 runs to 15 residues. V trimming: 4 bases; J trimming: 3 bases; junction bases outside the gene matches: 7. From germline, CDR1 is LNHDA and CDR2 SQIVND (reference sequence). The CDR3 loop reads CASSTRGQGKETQYF. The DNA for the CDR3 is TGTGCCAGTAGTACCCGTGGACAGGGTAAAGAGACCCAGTACTTC.

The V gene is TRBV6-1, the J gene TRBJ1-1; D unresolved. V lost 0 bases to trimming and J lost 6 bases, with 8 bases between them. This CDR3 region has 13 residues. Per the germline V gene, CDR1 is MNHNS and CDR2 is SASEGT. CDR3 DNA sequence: TGTGCCAGCAGTGAAGCGAACGGGGCTGAAGCTTTCTTT. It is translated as CASSEANGAEAFF.

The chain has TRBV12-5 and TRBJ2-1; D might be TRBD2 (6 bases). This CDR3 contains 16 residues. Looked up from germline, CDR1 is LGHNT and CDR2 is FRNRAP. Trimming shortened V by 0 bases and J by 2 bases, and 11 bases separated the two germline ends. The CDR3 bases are TGTGCTAGTGGTTTGGTAACCGGGAGCCCCTACAATGAGCAGTTCTTC. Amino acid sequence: CASGLVTGSPYNEQFF.

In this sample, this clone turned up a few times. CDR3 coding DNA: TGTGCCAGCAGTTACCCGACTAGCGGGCTGAACTACGAGCAGTACTTC. Its translation: CASSYPTSGLNYEQYF. V is TRBV6-2 or TRBV6-3 and J is TRBJ2-7; TRBD2 agrees at 10 bases. Germline lookup yields CDR1 MNHEY and CDR2 SVGEGT. The CDR3 has 16 residues. J was trimmed by 3 bases and V by 2 bases; bases with no gene match: 7.

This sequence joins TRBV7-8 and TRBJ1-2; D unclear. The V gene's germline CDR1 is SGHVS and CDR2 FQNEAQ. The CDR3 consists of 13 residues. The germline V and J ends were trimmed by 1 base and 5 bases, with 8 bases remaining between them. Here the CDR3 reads CASSLGQSYGYTF. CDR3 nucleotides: TGTGCCAGCAGCTTAGGGCAGTCTTATGGCTACACCTTC.

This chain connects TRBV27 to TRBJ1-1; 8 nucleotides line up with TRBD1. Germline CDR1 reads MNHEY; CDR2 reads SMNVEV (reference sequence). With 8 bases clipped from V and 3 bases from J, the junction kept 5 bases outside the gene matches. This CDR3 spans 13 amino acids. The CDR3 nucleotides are TGTGCCAGCGGCAGGGGGCGGGACACTGAAGCTTTCTTT. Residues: CASGRGRDTEAFF.

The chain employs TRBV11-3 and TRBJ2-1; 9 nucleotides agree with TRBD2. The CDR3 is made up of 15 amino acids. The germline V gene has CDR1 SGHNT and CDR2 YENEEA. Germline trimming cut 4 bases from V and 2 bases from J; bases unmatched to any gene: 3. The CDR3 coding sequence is TGTGCCAGCAGCTCCTCTAGCGGGGCCTACAATGAGCAGTTCTTC. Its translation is CASSSSSGAYNEQFF.

The CDR3 coding sequence is TGCGCCAGCAGCTTAGCGGGAGGGCGCAATGAGCAGTTCTTC. It yields the protein CASSLAGGRNEQFF. The V call is TRBV5-1, the J call TRBJ2-1; TRBD2 aligns across 10 bases. The length of the CDR3 is 14 residues. Germline values: CDR1 SGHRS, CDR2 YFSETQ. V was clipped by 2 bases and J by 6 bases; unmatched bases: 2.

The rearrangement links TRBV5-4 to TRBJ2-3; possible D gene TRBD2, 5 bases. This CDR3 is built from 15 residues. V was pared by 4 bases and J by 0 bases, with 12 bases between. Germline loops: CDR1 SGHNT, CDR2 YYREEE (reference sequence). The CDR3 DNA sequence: TGTGCCAGCAGCCGGGTTGGCGGGAGCACAGATACGCAGTATTTT. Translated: CASSRVGGSTDTQYF. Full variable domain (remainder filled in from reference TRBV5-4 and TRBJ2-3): ETGVTQSPTHLIKTRGQQVTLRCSSQSGHNTVSWYQQALGQGPQFIFQYYREEENGRGNFPPRFSGLQFPNYSSELNVNALELDDSALYLCASSRVGGSTDTQYFGPGTRLTVL.

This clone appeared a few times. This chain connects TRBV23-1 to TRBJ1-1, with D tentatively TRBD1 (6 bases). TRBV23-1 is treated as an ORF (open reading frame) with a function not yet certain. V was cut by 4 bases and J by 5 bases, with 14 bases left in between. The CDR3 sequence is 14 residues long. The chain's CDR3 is CASSPKTGRTEAFF. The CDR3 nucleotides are TGCGCCAGCAGTCCTAAGACAGGAAGAACTGAAGCTTTCTTT.

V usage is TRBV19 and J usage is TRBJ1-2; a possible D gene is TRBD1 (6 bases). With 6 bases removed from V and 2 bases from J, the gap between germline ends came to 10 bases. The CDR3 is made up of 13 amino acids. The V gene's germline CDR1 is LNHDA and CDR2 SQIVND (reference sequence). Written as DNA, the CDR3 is TGTGCCAGTAGAGGACAGTCCAACTATGGCTACACCTTC. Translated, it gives CASRGQSNYGYTF.

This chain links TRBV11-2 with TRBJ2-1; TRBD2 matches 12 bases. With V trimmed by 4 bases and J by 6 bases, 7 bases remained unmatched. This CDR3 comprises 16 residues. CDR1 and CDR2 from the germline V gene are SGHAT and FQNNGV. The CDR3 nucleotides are TGTGCCAGCAGCTCGACTAGCGGGAGTGCATCCAATGAGCAGTTCTTC. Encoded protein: CASSSTSGSASNEQFF.

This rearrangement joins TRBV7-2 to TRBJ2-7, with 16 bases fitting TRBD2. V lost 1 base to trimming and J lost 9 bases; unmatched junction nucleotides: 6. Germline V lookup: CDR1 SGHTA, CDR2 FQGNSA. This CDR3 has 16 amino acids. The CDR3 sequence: CASSLDGTSGREGQYF. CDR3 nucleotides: TGTGCCAGCAGCTTAGATGGGACTAGCGGGAGGGAAGGGCAGTACTTC.

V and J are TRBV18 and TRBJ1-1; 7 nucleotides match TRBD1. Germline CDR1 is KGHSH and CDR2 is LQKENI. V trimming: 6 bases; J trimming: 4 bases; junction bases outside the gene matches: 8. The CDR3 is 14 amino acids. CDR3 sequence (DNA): TGTGCCAGCTCGCGTATACAGGGGACCACTGAAGCTTTCTTT. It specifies CASSRIQGTTEAFF.

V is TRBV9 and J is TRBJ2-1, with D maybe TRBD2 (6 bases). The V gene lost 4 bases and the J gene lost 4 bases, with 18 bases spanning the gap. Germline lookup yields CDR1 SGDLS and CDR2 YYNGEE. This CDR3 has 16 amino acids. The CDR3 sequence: CASSPLGTSLYNEQFF. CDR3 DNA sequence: TGTGCCAGCAGCCCCCTAGGCACTAGCTTATACAATGAGCAGTTCTTC.